The 23 T cell receptor beta chains given below trace back to one sample, sequenced in a study of monozygotic twins with inflammatory bowel disease. No DNA is given; TCRdb re-called the 5' RACE reads and lists each CDR3 protein once. The sample table includes around 200,000 distinct CDR3 sequences. The sequenced sample consisted of blood. The receptor source for this set is a human donor with ulcerative colitis or Crohn's disease, or a healthy co-twin of an affected twin (not recorded which).

This rearrangement joins TRBV20-1 to TRBJ2-4; the D call from TCRdb, TRBD2, cannot be confirmed without DNA. Germline V CDR1 and CDR2: DFQATT, SNEGSKA (reference sequence). The CDR3 length is 14 residues. CDR3 residues: CSAPEGVAKNIQYF.

The chain joins TRBV20-1 to TRBJ2-1; TCRdb reports TRBD2, a call that lacks DNA to check it against. CDR3 size: 17 residues. In germline, CDR1 is DFQATT, CDR2 SNEGSKA (reference sequence). CDR3 region: CSALSRSGPSSYNEQFF.

The chain has TRBV7-9 and TRBJ1-2. The CDR3 loop spans 14 amino acids. In germline, CDR1 is SEHNR, CDR2 FQNEAQ (reference sequence). The CDR3 region is CASSLPEGDYGYTF.

V usage is TRBV4-1 and J usage is TRBJ1-1; TCRdb lists TRBD1, though no DNA is available to test this call. Germline V gene sequence: CDR1 MGHRA, CDR2 YSYEKL. This CDR3 comprises 15 residues. The CDR3 is CASSQDDRRSSEAFF.

V gene TRBV7-9 combines with J gene TRBJ2-1; TCRdb proposes TRBD1, but this gene call is untestable without DNA. Germline CDR1 and CDR2: SEHNR and FQNEAQ (reference sequence). This CDR3 region has 15 residues. CDR3: CASSSRDNPYNEQFF. Full variable domain (outside the CDR3, taken from reference TRBV7-9 and TRBJ2-1): DTGVSQNPRHKITKRGQNVTFRCDPISEHNRLYWYRQTLGQGPEFLTYFQNEAQLEKSRLLSDRFSAERPKGSFSTLEIQRTEQGDSAMYLCASSSRDNPYNEQFFGPGTRLTVL.

The genes are TRBV29-1 and TRBJ2-4. The CDR3 consists of 15 residues. The germline CDR1 and CDR2 sequences are SQVTM and ANQGSEA. CDR3 amino acids: CSVEDLQGAENIQYF. The full variable domain, completed using reference TRBV29-1 and TRBJ2-4, is SAVISQKPSRDICQRGTSLTIQCQVDSQVTMMFWYRQQPGQSLTLIATANQGSEATYESGFVIDKFPISRPNLTFSTLTVSNMSPEDSSIYLCSVEDLQGAENIQYFGAGTRLSVL.

CDR3 sequence reads: CSARDAGGGYEQYF. J is TRBJ2-7 and V is TRBV20-1; checking the TCRdb D call of TRBD1 is not possible without DNA. The germline gives CDR1 DFQATT, CDR2 SNEGSKA (reference sequence). The CDR3 extends over 14 amino acids.

The chain employs TRBV20-1 and TRBJ2-7; there is no DNA to check the TCRdb D call of TRBD1. The CDR3 totals 13 residues. CDR1 is DFQATT and CDR2 is SNEGSKA in the germline V gene (reference sequence). The CDR3 protein is CSARGRVDYEQYF.

V usage is TRBV7-2 and J usage is TRBJ2-7; the TCRdb D gene call, TRBD1, has no DNA to confirm it. Germline values: CDR1 SGHTA, CDR2 FQGNSA. The CDR3 is made up of 14 amino acids. CDR3 loop: CASRPGQTPYEQYF.

The rearrangement links TRBV20-1 to TRBJ2-7; TCRdb gives TRBD2 as the D gene, but with no DNA this cannot be confirmed. CDR1 is DFQATT and CDR2 is SNEGSKA in the germline V gene (reference sequence). The CDR3 has 12 residues. CDR3 region: CSAERGDYEQYF.

The CDR3 loop is CASSFDGANTEAFF. The V gene is TRBV12-3 or TRBV12-4, the J gene TRBJ1-1; TCRdb gives TRBD1 as the D gene, but with no DNA this cannot be confirmed. This CDR3 has 14 residues.

CDR3 loop: CAISALDRGQFYEQYF. The rearrangement joins TRBV10-3 to TRBJ2-7; TCRdb gives TRBD1 as the D gene, but with no DNA this cannot be confirmed. There are 16 residues in the CDR3. Germline V lookup: CDR1 ENHRY, CDR2 SYGVKD.

This sequence joins TRBV5-6 and TRBJ2-3; TCRdb's assignment of TRBD2 cannot be checked, as there is no DNA. The CDR3 extends over 14 amino acids. Germline values: CDR1 SGHDT, CDR2 YYEEEE. CDR3 sequence: CASSFRAGADTQYF.

The gene calls are TRBV20-1 and TRBJ2-7. There are 12 residues in the CDR3. From germline, CDR1 is DFQATT and CDR2 SNEGSKA (reference sequence). CDR3: CSAETGPYEQYF.

V is TRBV5-4 and J is TRBJ2-1; TCRdb gives TRBD1 as the D gene, but with no DNA this cannot be confirmed. From germline, CDR1 is SGHNT and CDR2 YYREEE (reference sequence). The CDR3 length is 15 residues. This CDR3 is CASSNSGTEDNEQFF.

This chain links TRBV20-1 with TRBJ1-2. This CDR3 is built from 17 residues. The V gene's germline CDR1 is DFQATT and CDR2 SNEGSKA (reference sequence). CDR3 in amino acids: CSARRPPGGKTNYGYTF.

The chain recombines TRBV20-1 with TRBJ2-7; the D call from TCRdb, TRBD1, cannot be confirmed without DNA. The germline V gene has CDR1 DFQATT and CDR2 SNEGSKA (reference sequence). The CDR3 loop spans 13 amino acids. The CDR3 region is CSAVGGLPYEQYF.

The chain couples TRBV7-3 to TRBJ1-1; TCRdb calls TRBD1, which cannot be checked without DNA. The CDR3 has 16 amino acids. The germline gives CDR1 SGHTA, CDR2 FQGTGA. This CDR3 is CASSPQYQGSNTEAFF.

The V call is TRBV10-3, the J call TRBJ2-3. CDR1 and CDR2 from the germline V gene are ENHRY and SYGVKD. The CDR3 spans 16 residues. The CDR3 loop reads CAISASRLPSTDTQYF.

J is TRBJ2-2 and V is TRBV3-1. The germline V gene has CDR1 LGHDT and CDR2 YNNKEL (reference sequence). This CDR3 is built from 14 residues. The CDR3 loop is CASSQDLVAGELFF.

The CDR3 loop reads CASSLAVAGGYTF. V usage is TRBV7-8 and J usage is TRBJ1-2. The CDR3 length is 13 residues. CDR1 SGHVS and CDR2 FQNEAQ come from the germline V gene.

V and J are TRBV5-1 and TRBJ2-1; TCRdb names TRBD2, which stays unverified in the absence of DNA. The CDR3 sequence is 15 residues long. Germline values: CDR1 SGHRS, CDR2 YFSETQ. The CDR3: CASSFGLAGLDEQFF.

The rearrangement uses TRBV5-1 and TRBJ1-3. The CDR3 is 14 residues long. CDR1 and CDR2 from the germline V gene are SGHRS and YFSETQ. CDR3 protein: CASSPRVSGNTIYF.